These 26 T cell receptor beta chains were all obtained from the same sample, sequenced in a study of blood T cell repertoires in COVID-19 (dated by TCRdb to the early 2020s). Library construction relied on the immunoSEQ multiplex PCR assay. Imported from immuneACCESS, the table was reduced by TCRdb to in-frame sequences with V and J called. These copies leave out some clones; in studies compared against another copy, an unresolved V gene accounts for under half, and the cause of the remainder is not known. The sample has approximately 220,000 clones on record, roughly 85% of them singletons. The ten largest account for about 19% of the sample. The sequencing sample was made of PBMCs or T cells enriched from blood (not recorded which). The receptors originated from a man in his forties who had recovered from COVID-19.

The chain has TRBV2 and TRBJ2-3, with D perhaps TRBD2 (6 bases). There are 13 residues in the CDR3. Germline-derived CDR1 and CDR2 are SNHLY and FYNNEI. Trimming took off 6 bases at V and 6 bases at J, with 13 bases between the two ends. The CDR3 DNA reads TGTGCCAGCAGGGATCTTAGCGGTGATACGCAGTATTTT. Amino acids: CASRDLSGDTQYF. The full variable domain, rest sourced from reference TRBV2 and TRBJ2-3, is EPEVTQTPSHQVTQMGQEVILRCVPISNHLYFYWYRQILGQKVEFLVSFYNNEISEKSEIFDDQFSVERPDGSNFTLKIRSTKLEDSAMYFCASRDLSGDTQYFGPGTRLTVL.

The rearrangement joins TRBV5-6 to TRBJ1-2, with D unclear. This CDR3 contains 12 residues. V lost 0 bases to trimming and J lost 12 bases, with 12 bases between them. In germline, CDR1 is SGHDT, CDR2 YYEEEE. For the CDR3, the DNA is TGTGCCAGCAGCTTGGGGCCGGCGCTAGACACCTTC. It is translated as CASSLGPALDTF.

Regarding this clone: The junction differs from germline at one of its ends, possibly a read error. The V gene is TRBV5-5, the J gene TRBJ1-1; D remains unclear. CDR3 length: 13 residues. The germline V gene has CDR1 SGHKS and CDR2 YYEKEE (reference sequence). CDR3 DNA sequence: TGTGCCAGCAGCTTGGCGGGGAACGCTGAAGCTTTCTTT. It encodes CASSLAGNAEAFF.

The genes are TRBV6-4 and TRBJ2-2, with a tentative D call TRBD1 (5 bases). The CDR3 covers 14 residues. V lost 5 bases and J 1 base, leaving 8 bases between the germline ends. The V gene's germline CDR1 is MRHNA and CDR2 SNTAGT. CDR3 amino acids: CASSLRGNTGELFF. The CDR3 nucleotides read TGTGCCAGCAGTCTTAGGGGGAACACCGGGGAGCTGTTTTTT.

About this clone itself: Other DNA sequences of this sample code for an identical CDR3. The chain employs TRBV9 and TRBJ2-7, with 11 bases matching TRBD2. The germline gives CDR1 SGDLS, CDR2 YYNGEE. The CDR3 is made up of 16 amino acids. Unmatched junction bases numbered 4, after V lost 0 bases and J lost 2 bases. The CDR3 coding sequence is TGTGCCAGCAGCGTAGCGGCTAGCGGGGGGCCCTACGAGCAGTACTTC. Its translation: CASSVAASGGPYEQYF.

Here the CDR3 reads CASSRIQGASNTEAFF. CDR3 bases: TGCGCCAGCAGCAGAATACAGGGGGCTAGTAACACTGAAGCTTTCTTT. V usage is TRBV5-1 and J usage is TRBJ1-1, with TRBD1 matching over 9 bases. The germline CDR1 and CDR2 sequences are SGHRS and YFSETQ. The CDR3 length is 16 residues. The junction had 9 bases not matched to a gene; V was cut back by 4 bases and J by 2 bases.

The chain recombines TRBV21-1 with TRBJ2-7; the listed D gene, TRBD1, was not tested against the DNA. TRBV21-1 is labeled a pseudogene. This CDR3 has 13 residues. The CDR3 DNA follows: TGTGCCAGCAGCATTAACAGGGACTACGAGCAGTACTTC. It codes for CASSINRDYEQYF.

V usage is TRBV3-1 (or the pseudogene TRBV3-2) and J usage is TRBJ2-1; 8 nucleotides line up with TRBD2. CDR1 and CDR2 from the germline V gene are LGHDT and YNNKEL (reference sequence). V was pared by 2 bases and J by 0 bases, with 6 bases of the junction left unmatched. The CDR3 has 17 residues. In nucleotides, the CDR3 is TGTGCCAGCAGCCAAAGGTCCGCGGGGGGCTCCTACAATGAGCAGTTCTTC. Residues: CASSQRSAGGSYNEQFF.

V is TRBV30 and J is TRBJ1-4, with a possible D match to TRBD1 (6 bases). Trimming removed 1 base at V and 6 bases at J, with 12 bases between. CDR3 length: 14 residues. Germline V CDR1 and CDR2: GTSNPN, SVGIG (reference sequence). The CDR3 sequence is CAWSAHRVDEKLFF. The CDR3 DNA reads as TGTGCCTGGAGTGCCCACAGGGTAGATGAAAAACTGTTTTTT.

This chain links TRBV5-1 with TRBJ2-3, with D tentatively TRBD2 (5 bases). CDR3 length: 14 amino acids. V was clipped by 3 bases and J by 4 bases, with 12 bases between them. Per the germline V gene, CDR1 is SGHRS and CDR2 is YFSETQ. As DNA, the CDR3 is TGCGCCAGCAGCTCTGACATGGACTCAGATACGCAGTATTTT. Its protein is CASSSDMDSDTQYF. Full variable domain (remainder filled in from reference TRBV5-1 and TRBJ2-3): KAGVTQTPRYLIKTRGQQVTLSCSPISGHRSVSWYQQTPGQGLQFLFEYFSETQRNKGNFPGRFSGRQFSNSRSEMNVSTLELGDSALYLCASSSDMDSDTQYFGPGTRLTVL.

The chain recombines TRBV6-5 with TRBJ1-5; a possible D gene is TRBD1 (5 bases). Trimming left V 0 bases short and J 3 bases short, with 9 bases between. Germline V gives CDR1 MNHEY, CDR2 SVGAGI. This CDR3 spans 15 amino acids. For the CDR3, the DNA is TGTGCCAGCAGTTACTCGCGCAGGGACAATCAGCCCCAGCATTTT. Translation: CASSYSRRDNQPQHF.

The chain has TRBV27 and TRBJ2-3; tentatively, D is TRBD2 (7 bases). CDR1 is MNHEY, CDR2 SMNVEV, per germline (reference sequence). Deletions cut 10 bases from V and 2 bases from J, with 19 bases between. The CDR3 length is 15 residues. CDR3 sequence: CATTSSGGPTDTQYF. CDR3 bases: TGTGCCACCACCTCGTCGGGGGGCCCCACAGATACGCAGTATTTT.

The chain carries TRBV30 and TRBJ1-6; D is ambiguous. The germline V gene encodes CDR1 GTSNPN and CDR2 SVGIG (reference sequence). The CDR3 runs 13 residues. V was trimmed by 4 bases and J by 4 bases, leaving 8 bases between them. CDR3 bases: TGTGCCTGGACAGAATTATATAATTCACCCCTCCACTTT. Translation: CAWTELYNSPLHF.

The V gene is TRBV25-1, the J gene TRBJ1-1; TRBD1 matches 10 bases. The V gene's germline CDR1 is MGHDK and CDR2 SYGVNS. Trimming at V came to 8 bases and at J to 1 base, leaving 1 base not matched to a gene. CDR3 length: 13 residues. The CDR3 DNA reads TGTGCCAGCGGGACAGGGGAGAACACTGAAGCTTTCTTT. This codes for CASGTGENTEAFF.

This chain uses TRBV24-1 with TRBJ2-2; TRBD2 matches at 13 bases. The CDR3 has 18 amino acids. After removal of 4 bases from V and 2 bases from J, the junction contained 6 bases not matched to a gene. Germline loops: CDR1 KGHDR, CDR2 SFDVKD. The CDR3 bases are TGTGCCACCAGTGACTCGGGACTAGCGGGGACAAACACCGGGGAGCTGTTTTTT. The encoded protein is CATSDSGLAGTNTGELFF.

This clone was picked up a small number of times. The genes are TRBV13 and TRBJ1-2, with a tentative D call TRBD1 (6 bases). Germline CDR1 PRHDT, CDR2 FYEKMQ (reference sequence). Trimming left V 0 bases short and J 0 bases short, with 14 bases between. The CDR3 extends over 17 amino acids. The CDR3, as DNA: TGTGCCAGCAGCTTAGGTTCGGGGACACCATCTAACTATGGCTACACCTTC. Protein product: CASSLGSGTPSNYGYTF.

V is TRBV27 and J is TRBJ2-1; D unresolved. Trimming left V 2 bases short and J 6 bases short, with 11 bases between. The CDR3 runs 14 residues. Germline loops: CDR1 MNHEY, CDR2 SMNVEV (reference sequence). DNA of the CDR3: TGTGCCAGCAGTTTACAAACTCTTTCCAATGAGCAGTTCTTC. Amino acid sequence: CASSLQTLSNEQFF.

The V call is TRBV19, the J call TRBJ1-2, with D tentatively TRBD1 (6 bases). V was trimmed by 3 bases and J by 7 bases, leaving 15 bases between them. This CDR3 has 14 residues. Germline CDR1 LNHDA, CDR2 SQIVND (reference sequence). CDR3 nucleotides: TGTGCCAGTAGTATTGCGCCAGGGGTTAGTGGCTACACCTTC. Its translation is CASSIAPGVSGYTF. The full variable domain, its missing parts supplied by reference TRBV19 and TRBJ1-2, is DGGITQSPKYLFRKEGQNVTLSCEQNLNHDAMYWYRQDPGQGLRLIYYSQIVNDFQKGDIAEGYSVSREKKESFPLTVTSAQKNPTAFYLCASSIAPGVSGYTFGSGTRLTVV.

In nucleotides, the CDR3 is TGTGCCAGCGGGCTAGCGAGCGGGAGAGGTATGGAGACCCAGTACTTC. Its protein is CASGLASGRGMETQYF. This chain links TRBV28 with TRBJ2-5, with 8 bases identical to TRBD2. CDR3 length: 16 amino acids. Germline assignment: CDR1 MDHEN and CDR2 SYDVKM. The junction had 16 bases not matched to a gene; V was cut back by 8 bases and J by 5 bases.

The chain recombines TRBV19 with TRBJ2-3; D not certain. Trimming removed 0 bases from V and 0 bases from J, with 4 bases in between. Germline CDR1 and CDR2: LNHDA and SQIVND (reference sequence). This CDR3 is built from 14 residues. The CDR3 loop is CASSIDPSTDTQYF. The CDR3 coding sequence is TGTGCCAGTAGTATAGACCCTAGCACAGATACGCAGTATTTT.

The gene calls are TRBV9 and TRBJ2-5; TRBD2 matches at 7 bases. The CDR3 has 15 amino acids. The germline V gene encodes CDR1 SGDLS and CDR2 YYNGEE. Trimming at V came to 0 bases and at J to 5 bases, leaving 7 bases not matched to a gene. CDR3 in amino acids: CASSVATGGRETQYF. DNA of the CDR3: TGTGCCAGCAGCGTAGCTACCGGGGGGAGGGAGACCCAGTACTTC. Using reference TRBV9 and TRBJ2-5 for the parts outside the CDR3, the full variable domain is DSGVTQTPKHLITATGQRVTLRCSPRSGDLSVYWYQQSLDQGLQFLIQYYNGEERAKGNILERFSAQQFPDLHSELNLSSLELGDSALYFCASSVATGGRETQYFGPGTRLLVL.

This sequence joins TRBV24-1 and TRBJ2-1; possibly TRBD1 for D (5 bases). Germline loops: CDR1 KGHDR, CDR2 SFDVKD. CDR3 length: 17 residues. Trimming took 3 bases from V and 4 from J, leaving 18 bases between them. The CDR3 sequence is CATSDTPGSAAYNEQFF. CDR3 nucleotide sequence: TGTGCCACCAGTGATACCCCAGGGTCCGCAGCGTACAATGAGCAGTTCTTC.

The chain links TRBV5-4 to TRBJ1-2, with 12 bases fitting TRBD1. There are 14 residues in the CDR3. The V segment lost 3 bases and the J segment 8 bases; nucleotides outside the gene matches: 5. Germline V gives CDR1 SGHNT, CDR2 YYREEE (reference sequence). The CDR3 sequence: CASSSRDRGLGYTF. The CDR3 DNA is TGTGCCAGCAGCTCCCGGGACAGGGGGCTAGGCTACACCTTC.

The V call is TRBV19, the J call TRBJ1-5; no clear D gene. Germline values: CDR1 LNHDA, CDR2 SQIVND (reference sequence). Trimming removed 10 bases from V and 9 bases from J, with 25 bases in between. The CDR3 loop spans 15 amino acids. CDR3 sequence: CATSATLEVLVPQHF. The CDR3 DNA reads TGTGCCACCTCCGCGACTTTAGAAGTGTTGGTGCCCCAGCATTTT.

The CDR3 sequence: CASSPAGRGQPQHF. CDR3 nucleotide sequence: TGTGCCAGCTCACCCGCAGGACGGGGACAGCCCCAGCATTTT. This chain links TRBV18 with TRBJ1-5; D uncertain. V was pared by 3 bases and J by 7 bases, with 13 bases between. This CDR3 spans 14 amino acids. CDR1 is KGHSH and CDR2 is LQKENI in the germline V gene.

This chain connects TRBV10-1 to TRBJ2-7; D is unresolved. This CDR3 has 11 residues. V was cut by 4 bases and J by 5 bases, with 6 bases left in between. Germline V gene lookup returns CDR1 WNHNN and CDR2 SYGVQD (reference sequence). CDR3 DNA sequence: TGCGCCAGCAGTGCCATCCACGAGCAGTACTTC. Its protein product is CASSAIHEQYF.